The 24 T cell receptor beta chains given below trace back to one sample, sequenced in a study of blood T cell repertoires in COVID-19. Method: immunoSEQ multiplex PCR; TCRdb's copy keeps in-frame clones and lacks some. The sample lists roughly 210,000 clones; around 84% were seen once. The sequencing input was peripheral blood. The receptor source for this set is a woman aged 80 or over with COVID-19, enrolled during active disease.

This chain connects TRBV5-5 to TRBJ2-2, with D possibly being TRBD2 (5 bases). CDR3 length: 15 amino acids. The V gene's germline CDR1 is SGHKS and CDR2 YYEKEE (reference sequence). V was cut by 5 bases and J by 5 bases, with 16 bases left in between. The CDR3 DNA follows: TGTGCCAGCAGTTTCGCCGACCGAGGGACCGGGGAGCTGTTTTTT. This translates into CASSFADRGTGELFF.

This clone was seen a few times. CDR3 sequence (DNA): TGTGCCAGCAGCCAGAAGATGAGCGGGGGGACCCGCACAGATACGCAGTATTTT. This encodes CASSQKMSGGTRTDTQYF. The gene calls are TRBV3-1 (or the pseudogene TRBV3-2) and TRBJ2-3; 9 bases fit TRBD2. The CDR3 runs 18 residues. Trimming cost V 3 bases and J 1 base; bases outside gene matches: 11. CDR1 is LGHDT and CDR2 is YNNKEL in the germline V gene (reference sequence).

This chain links TRBV19 with TRBJ1-1; weak D call: TRBD1 (6 bases). Between the trimmed V and J ends, which lost 7 bases and 2 bases, there was a span of 14 bases. CDR3 size: 14 residues. Germline-derived CDR1 and CDR2 are LNHDA and SQIVND (reference sequence). In DNA, the CDR3 is TGTGCCAGTAATACGGGGGGCCGCAACACTGAAGCTTTCTTT. Protein sequence: CASNTGGRNTEAFF.

Concerning this clone itself: Other DNA sequences in the sample encode the same CDR3. The chain employs TRBV5-1 and TRBJ2-7; 7 bases fit TRBD1. The V and J ends lost 7 bases and 2 bases, in that order; junction bases with no gene match: 9. CDR3 size: 14 residues. CDR1 is SGHRS and CDR2 is YFSETQ in the germline V gene. CDR3 protein: CASSLQGRPYEQYF. In nucleotides, the CDR3 is TGCGCCAGCTCATTACAGGGGCGCCCCTACGAGCAGTACTTC.

V is TRBV11-3 and J is TRBJ2-3, with D perhaps matching TRBD1 (5 bases). CDR3 size: 13 residues. CDR1 is SGHNT, CDR2 YENEEA, per germline. The ends were cut back, 4 bases at V and 3 bases at J, with 8 bases in the middle. CDR3 loop: CASSSQGTDTQYF. The CDR3 nucleotides are TGTGCCAGCAGCTCGCAGGGTACAGATACGCAGTATTTT.

The chain is built from TRBV2 and TRBJ2-3, with D maybe TRBD2 (6 bases). CDR1 is SNHLY, CDR2 FYNNEI, per germline. Trimming left V 3 bases short and J 0 bases short, with 7 bases between. The CDR3 length is 14 residues. The CDR3 is CASSDRGSTDTQYF. The CDR3 DNA sequence: TGTGCCAGCAGTGACCGGGGGAGCACAGATACGCAGTATTTT.

This sequence joins TRBV28 and TRBJ1-2; possibly TRBD1 for D (5 bases). The CDR3 totals 11 residues. Trimming shortened V by 7 bases and J by 7 bases, and 10 bases separated the two germline ends. Germline CDR1 MDHEN, CDR2 SYDVKM. CDR3 nucleotides: TGTGCCAGCACCTTTCAGGGTGGCTACACCTTC. Its translation: CASTFQGGYTF.

This clone was observed a handful of times. An end of the junction does not agree with germline; a read error may underlie this. CDR3 in DNA: TGTGCCAGTAGCATAGGAGGAGTGAATAATGAAAAACTGTTTTTT. Translated, it gives CASSIGGVNNEKLFF. The chain joins TRBV19 to TRBJ1-4; D call uncertain. Germline V gene sequence: CDR1 LNHDA, CDR2 SQIVND (reference sequence). CDR3 size: 15 residues.

The V and J genes are TRBV5-4 and TRBJ2-7, with a possible D match to TRBD1 (5 bases). CDR3 length: 13 amino acids. Trimming took 0 bases from V and 3 from J, leaving 7 bases between them. Germline V gene data show CDR1 as SGHNT and CDR2 as YYREEE (reference sequence). The CDR3 loop reads CASSLGGFYEQYV. The CDR3 nucleotides read TGTGCCAGCAGCTTGGGGGGCTTCTACGAGCAGTACGTC.

Concerning this clone itself: Other DNA sequences in the sample encode the same CDR3. The chain joins TRBV18 to TRBJ1-2; 9 nucleotides match TRBD1. The germline V gene encodes CDR1 KGHSH and CDR2 LQKENI. The CDR3 has 14 residues. Trimming at V came to 3 bases and at J to 2 bases, leaving 1 base not matched to a gene. This CDR3 is CASSPGTGNYGYTF. The CDR3 DNA sequence: TGTGCCAGCTCACCCGGGACAGGGAACTATGGCTACACCTTC.

The chain employs TRBV6-1 and TRBJ1-6; no clear D gene. The V gene lost 4 bases and the J gene lost 7 bases, with 17 bases spanning the gap. Germline lookup yields CDR1 MNHNS and CDR2 SASEGT. This CDR3 has 16 residues. As DNA, the CDR3 is TGTGCCAGCAGTGTCTGGGATTGGGGAGAGAATTCACCCCTCCACTTT. Protein sequence: CASSVWDWGENSPLHF.

V gene TRBV29-1 combines with J gene TRBJ1-2; 8 bases match TRBD1. J was trimmed by 4 bases and V by 5 bases; bases with no gene match: 3. The CDR3 runs to 12 residues. From germline, CDR1 is SQVTM and CDR2 ANQGSEA. CDR3 amino acids: CSVTGGGYGYTF. The CDR3 DNA reads as TGCAGCGTTACAGGGGGAGGCTATGGCTACACCTTC.

V is TRBV6-2 or TRBV6-3 and J is TRBJ2-1, with TRBD2 identical over 12 bases. This CDR3 spans 16 amino acids. Per the germline V gene, CDR1 is MNHEY and CDR2 is SVGEGT. The ends lost 5 bases at V and 5 bases at J; junction bases unmatched: 7. CDR3 amino acids: CASSGWTSGDNNEQFF. CDR3 sequence (DNA): TGTGCCAGCAGTGGATGGACTAGCGGGGACAACAATGAGCAGTTCTTC.

This chain uses TRBV7-2 with TRBJ1-2, with D unclear. The CDR3 extends over 13 amino acids. Trimming stripped 6 bases from V and 1 base from J, with 9 bases between. CDR1 is SGHTA, CDR2 FQGNSA, per germline. CDR3: CASRLGSNYGYTF. The CDR3 DNA reads as TGTGCCAGCAGACTAGGTAGTAACTATGGCTACACCTTC.

This chain connects TRBV29-1 to TRBJ1-5, with 7 positions matching TRBD1. After removal of 5 bases from V and 9 bases from J, the junction contained 10 bases not matched to a gene. The germline V gene has CDR1 SQVTM and CDR2 ANQGSEA. This CDR3 region has 13 residues. CDR3 loop: CSVRPGQLGPQHF. As DNA, the CDR3 is TGCAGCGTTCGCCCGGGACAGCTAGGGCCCCAGCATTTT.

The rearrangement joins TRBV3-1 (or the pseudogene TRBV3-2) to TRBJ1-1, with TRBD1 matching over 8 bases. The germline V gene has CDR1 LGHDT and CDR2 YNNKEL (reference sequence). The V and J ends lost 5 bases and 0 bases, in that order; junction bases with no gene match: 5. CDR3 size: 15 residues. CDR3: CASSSRQGMNTEAFF. CDR3 coding DNA: TGTGCCAGCAGCTCACGACAGGGGATGAACACTGAAGCTTTCTTT.

This chain joins TRBV29-1 and TRBJ2-3; TRBD1 matches 8 bases. Germline CDR1 reads SQVTM; CDR2 reads ANQGSEA. There are 13 residues in the CDR3. V lost 8 bases, J lost 3 bases, and 7 bases stayed unmatched. This chain's CDR3 is CSLGQVQTDTQYF. DNA of the CDR3: TGCAGCCTGGGACAGGTTCAGACAGATACGCAGTATTTT.

CDR3 DNA: TGTGCCAGCAGCCCATCCGGGACAGGGCGGCGGGAGCAGTTCTTC. As protein: CASSPSGTGRREQFF. This chain uses TRBV11-2 with TRBJ2-1; TRBD1 aligns across 9 bases. V lost 5 bases to trimming and J lost 10 bases; unmatched junction nucleotides: 12. Germline lookup yields CDR1 SGHAT and CDR2 FQNNGV. The CDR3 contains 15 residues.

The chain carries TRBV5-1 and TRBJ1-4, with 9 nucleotides matching TRBD1. Trimming cost V 3 bases and J 3 bases; bases outside gene matches: 6. Germline V gene data show CDR1 as SGHRS and CDR2 as YFSETQ. The CDR3 runs to 16 residues. CDR3 coding DNA: TGCGCCAGCAGCTCAGGACAGGGGCGGCCTAATGAAAAACTGTTTTTT. Protein product: CASSSGQGRPNEKLFF.

This clone has just one count. V is TRBV5-4 and J is TRBJ1-2; 9 bases are a match to TRBD1. CDR3 length equals 16 residues. Losses at the gene ends were 6 bases for V and 1 base for J; bases not matched to a gene: 10. Germline V gene sequence: CDR1 SGHNT, CDR2 YYREEE (reference sequence). The CDR3 protein is CASTMGGTGLNYGYTF. The CDR3 DNA reads as TGTGCCAGCACCATGGGGGGGACAGGGCTTAACTATGGCTACACCTTC.

The chain uses TRBV28 and TRBJ1-5, with 7 bases that match TRBD1. The V segment lost 3 bases and the J segment 6 bases; nucleotides outside the gene matches: 8. The CDR3 spans 15 residues. Germline loops: CDR1 MDHEN, CDR2 SYDVKM. CDR3 amino acids: CASSFSRGRGQPQHF. The CDR3 DNA reads as TGTGCCAGCAGTTTTTCGAGGGGGCGCGGTCAGCCCCAGCATTTT.

The V call is TRBV6-5, the J call TRBJ1-6, with 9 bases lining up with TRBD1. CDR1 is MNHEY and CDR2 is SVGAGI in the germline V gene. This CDR3 region has 14 residues. Trimming cost V 10 bases and J 9 bases; bases outside gene matches: 10. The chain's CDR3 is CATTRGQGGSPLHF. The CDR3 DNA is TGTGCCACTACTAGGGGACAGGGAGGTTCACCCCTCCACTTT.

This chain links TRBV7-9 with TRBJ2-5, with D hard to call. The V and J ends lost 1 base and 0 bases respectively, with 15 bases between them. Germline V gene data show CDR1 as SEHNR and CDR2 as FQNEAQ (reference sequence). CDR3 length equals 17 residues. The CDR3 bases are TGTGCCAGCAGCTTAGTGGGTGGCGGAAGTAACCAAGAGACCCAGTACTTC. The encoded protein is CASSLVGGGSNQETQYF.

The chain carries TRBV30 and TRBJ1-2; D remains ambiguous. V gave up 0 bases and J gave up 4 bases, with 9 bases separating them. The CDR3 runs to 13 residues. Germline loops: CDR1 GTSNPN, CDR2 SVGIG (reference sequence). The CDR3 coding sequence is TGTGCCTGGAGTGTACAGCAGGTCTATGGCTACACCTTC. The encoded protein is CAWSVQQVYGYTF.